These 21 T cell receptor beta chains were all obtained from the same sample, sequenced in a study of circulating and synovial CD4+ cells in juvenile arthritis. Profiling relied on immunoSEQ multiplex PCR, and the TCRdb table lists in-frame clones only, not all of them. The sample lists 36,000 or so clones, 85% to 95% occurring once. Sequenced: CD4+ T cells from blood. The origin of the receptors is a human donor with juvenile idiopathic arthritis.

This chain uses TRBV6-5 with TRBJ2-5; D gene ambiguous. Germline values: CDR1 MNHEY, CDR2 SVGAGI. V was shortened by 4 bases and J by 3 bases, with 9 bases between the two germline ends. This CDR3 spans 13 amino acids. The chain's CDR3 is CASSFTVKETQYF. In nucleotides, the CDR3 is TGTGCCAGCAGTTTTACGGTAAAAGAGACCCAGTACTTC.

The V call is TRBV4-1, the J call TRBJ1-4, with TRBD1 matching over 9 bases. The CDR3 sequence is 16 residues long. J was trimmed by 7 bases and V by 1 base; bases with no gene match: 7. Looked up from germline, CDR1 is MGHRA and CDR2 is YSYEKL. CDR3 DNA: TGCGCCAGCAGCCAAGCAGCGACGGACAGGGGTGAAAAACTGTTTTTT. This gives the protein CASSQAATDRGEKLFF.

The genes are TRBV10-3 and TRBJ1-4, with TRBD1 matching 8 bases. V was clipped by 7 bases and J by 3 bases; unmatched bases: 4. This CDR3 has 14 amino acids. Germline CDR1 and CDR2: ENHRY and SYGVKD. CDR3 in DNA: TGTGCCATCAACGACAGGGGCCCTAATGAAAAACTGTTTTTT. It yields the protein CAINDRGPNEKLFF.

The chain is built from TRBV6-6 and TRBJ1-5; D ambiguous. Germline V CDR1 and CDR2: MNHNY, SVGAGI (reference sequence). V shed 4 bases and J shed 2 bases, with 9 bases lying between them. The CDR3 is made up of 14 amino acids. This CDR3 reads CASSFLDGNQPQHF. The CDR3 DNA follows: TGTGCCAGCAGTTTCCTAGACGGCAATCAGCCCCAGCATTTT.

The genes are TRBV11-3 and TRBJ2-2; 8 nucleotides match TRBD2. V lost 1 base, J lost 6 bases, and 4 bases stayed unmatched. Germline CDR1 reads SGHNT; CDR2 reads YENEEA. This CDR3 is built from 15 residues. CDR3 protein: CASSLAGGPSGELFF. The CDR3 DNA sequence: TGTGCCAGCAGCTTAGCGGGGGGGCCATCCGGGGAGCTGTTTTTT.

This chain uses TRBV19 with TRBJ1-5, with D hard to call. The CDR3 consists of 12 residues. Germline CDR1 and CDR2: LNHDA and SQIVND (reference sequence). Trimming took off 1 base at V and 9 bases at J, with 7 bases between the two ends. Written as DNA, the CDR3 is TGTGCCAGTAGTATAGGTAACAGGCCCCAGCATTTT. Amino acid sequence: CASSIGNRPQHF.

This sequence joins TRBV2 and TRBJ2-7; tentative D call: TRBD2 (5 bases). The CDR3 is 12 amino acids. V was clipped by 4 bases and J by 3 bases, with 7 bases between them. Germline assignment: CDR1 SNHLY and CDR2 FYNNEI. The CDR3 spells CASSADYYEQYF. DNA of the CDR3: TGTGCCAGCAGTGCCGACTACTACGAGCAGTACTTC.

The J gene is TRBJ1-1, the V gene TRBV2; no reliable D call. V lost 3 bases to trimming and J lost 0 bases, with 5 bases between them. CDR1 is SNHLY and CDR2 is FYNNEI in the germline V gene. This CDR3 comprises 13 residues. As DNA, the CDR3 is TGTGCCAGCAGTGAGGAGGTGAACACTGAAGCTTTCTTT. This codes for CASSEEVNTEAFF.

J is TRBJ2-1 and V is TRBV6-6; 8 bases align to TRBD2. The CDR3 runs 16 residues. The V segment lost 6 bases and the J segment 3 bases; nucleotides outside the gene matches: 10. Germline lookup yields CDR1 MNHNY and CDR2 SVGAGI (reference sequence). The CDR3 DNA is TGTGCCAGCAGCTCCTTCGGGGGGGCGAGCTACAATGAGCAGTTCTTC. This gives the protein CASSSFGGASYNEQFF.

V usage is TRBV18 and J usage is TRBJ2-7, with TRBD1 identical over 7 bases. CDR1 KGHSH and CDR2 LQKENI come from the germline V gene. The J segment lost 4 bases and the V segment lost 3 bases, leaving 9 bases of the junction unmatched. The CDR3 covers 15 residues. The CDR3 protein is CASSPMGQTLYEQYF. CDR3 DNA sequence: TGTGCCAGCTCACCTATGGGACAGACACTTTACGAGCAGTACTTC. The full variable domain, rest sourced from reference TRBV18 and TRBJ2-7, is NAGVMQNPRHLVRRRGQEARLRCSPMKGHSHVYWYRQLPEEGLKFMVYLQKENIIDESGMPKERFSAEFPKEGPSILRIQQVVRGDSAAYFCASSPMGQTLYEQYFGPGTRLTVT.

This chain connects TRBV20-1 to TRBJ2-1, with D unclear. V lost 6 bases and J lost 8, with 8 bases in between. Germline V gene lookup returns CDR1 DFQATT and CDR2 SNEGSKA (reference sequence). There are 10 residues in the CDR3. CDR3 in amino acids: CSAGVDEQFF. DNA for the CDR3: TGCAGTGCCGGTGTCGATGAGCAGTTCTTC.

V is TRBV25-1 and J is TRBJ2-3, with TRBD2 matching over 7 bases. The trim removed 5 bases at V and 1 base at J, leaving 0 bases unmatched. Germline CDR1 and CDR2: MGHDK and SYGVNS. The CDR3 has 13 amino acids. The CDR3 coding sequence is TGTGCCAGCAGTCTAGCGGGCACAGATACGCAGTATTTT. This encodes CASSLAGTDTQYF.

The CDR3 coding sequence is TGTGCCAGCAGCGTAGAAACAGGGGGGCGGTCTGGAAACACCATATATTTT. Translation: CASSVETGGRSGNTIYF. The chain is built from TRBV9 and TRBJ1-3; 8 bases are shared with TRBD1. The CDR3 runs to 17 residues. Germline CDR1 is SGDLS and CDR2 is YYNGEE. Trimming removed 0 bases from V and 1 base from J; junction bases left unmatched: 6.

The chain combines TRBV5-1 with TRBJ2-1, with D possibly TRBD1 on 6 matching bases. The CDR3 has 15 amino acids. Germline values: CDR1 SGHRS, CDR2 YFSETQ. V was clipped by 0 bases and J by 5 bases, with 12 bases between them. The CDR3 region is CASSLGVAGDNEQFF. The CDR3 bases are TGCGCCAGCAGCTTGGGAGTCGCAGGGGACAATGAGCAGTTCTTC. Together with reference TRBV5-1 and TRBJ2-1, the CDR3 gives the full variable domain: KAGVTQTPRYLIKTRGQQVTLSCSPISGHRSVSWYQQTPGQGLQFLFEYFSETQRNKGNFPGRFSGRQFSNSRSEMNVSTLELGDSALYLCASSLGVAGDNEQFFGPGTRLTVL.

The CDR3 DNA sequence: TGTGCCAGCAGTCCCCGGGGAGGGGCCTACGAGCAGTACTTC. Encoded protein: CASSPRGGAYEQYF. V and J are TRBV6-5 and TRBJ2-7; 7 positions match TRBD2. Germline trimming cut 5 bases from V and 2 bases from J; bases unmatched to any gene: 6. This CDR3 comprises 14 residues. Looked up from germline, CDR1 is MNHEY and CDR2 is SVGAGI.

The genes are TRBV29-1 and TRBJ1-2; 8 nucleotides match TRBD1. CDR1 and CDR2 from the germline V gene are SQVTM and ANQGSEA. This CDR3 region has 14 residues. The V segment lost 3 bases and the J segment 0 bases; nucleotides outside the gene matches: 3. The CDR3 spells CSVDTGGPNYGYTF. In DNA form, the CDR3 reads TGCAGCGTTGATACAGGGGGTCCTAACTATGGCTACACCTTC.

The rearrangement links TRBV18 to TRBJ2-7; a possible D gene is TRBD2 (6 bases). The CDR3 length is 12 residues. Germline V gene lookup returns CDR1 KGHSH and CDR2 LQKENI. V was cut by 2 bases and J by 10 bases, with 12 bases left in between. Here the CDR3 reads CASSPGGMGQYF. The CDR3 DNA follows: TGTGCCAGCTCACCAGGAGGGATGGGCCAGTACTTC.

V and J are TRBV19 and TRBJ2-3; 7 nucleotides line up with TRBD2. The germline CDR1 and CDR2 sequences are LNHDA and SQIVND (reference sequence). V shed 0 bases, J shed 7 bases, and the junction held 7 bases outside the gene matches. This CDR3 is built from 15 residues. This CDR3 is CASSIEGGTFYTQYF. As DNA, the CDR3 is TGTGCCAGTAGTATAGAGGGAGGGACTTTCTATACGCAGTATTTT.

Comment on this clone: Other DNA sequences in this sample translate to the same CDR3. This chain uses TRBV4-1 with TRBJ1-6, with D perhaps TRBD1 (5 bases). The germline V and J ends were trimmed by 2 bases and 13 bases, with 15 bases remaining between them. Germline V gene sequence: CDR1 MGHRA, CDR2 YSYEKL. The CDR3 runs 14 residues. CDR3 residues: CASSQTVGLSPLHF. CDR3 nucleotides: TGCGCCAGCAGCCAAACAGTGGGGCTTTCCCCCCTCCACTTT.

The rearrangement links TRBV2 to TRBJ2-5; 8 bases line up with TRBD2. The CDR3 runs to 14 residues. Unmatched junction bases numbered 5, after V lost 3 bases and J lost 5 bases. From germline, CDR1 is SNHLY and CDR2 FYNNEI. The CDR3 DNA sequence: TGTGCCAGCAGTGACGGGGGGGGTAGGGAGACCCAGTACTTC. It translates to CASSDGGGRETQYF.

The chain uses TRBV7-9 and TRBJ1-1; D gene ambiguous. V lost 6 bases and J 4 bases, leaving 12 bases between the germline ends. This CDR3 is 13 amino acids long. In germline, CDR1 is SEHNR, CDR2 FQNEAQ (reference sequence). The CDR3 spells CASSPYGPTEAFF. The DNA for the CDR3 is TGTGCCAGCAGTCCATATGGGCCCACTGAAGCTTTCTTT. The variable domain in full, completed from reference TRBV7-9 and TRBJ1-1, reads DTGVSQNPRHKITKRGQNVTFRCDPISEHNRLYWYRQTLGQGPEFLTYFQNEAQLEKSRLLSDRFSAERPKGSFSTLEIQRTEQGDSAMYLCASSPYGPTEAFFGQGTRLTVV.